This TCR beta chain was recovered during a study of control samples from healthy donors and cancer patients. This clone has just one count. The germline gives CDR1 MNHNY, CDR2 SVGAGI (reference sequence). The V end was cut by 9 bases, the J end by 0 bases, with 9 bases between. The CDR3 extends over 12 amino acids. Clones were read by immunoSEQ multiplex PCR, and TCRdb kept only the in-frame ones, dropping some. Of around 140,000 clones listed, 94% were seen once; the top ten hold 10% to 15%. Sequencing was performed on blood. This receptor was identified in a man in his forties or fifties in good health. The chain couples TRBV6-6 to TRBJ2-7; D ambiguous. The CDR3 is CASLGSSYEQYF. CDR3 coding DNA: TGTGCCAGTTTAGGAAGCTCCTACGAGCAGTACTTC.